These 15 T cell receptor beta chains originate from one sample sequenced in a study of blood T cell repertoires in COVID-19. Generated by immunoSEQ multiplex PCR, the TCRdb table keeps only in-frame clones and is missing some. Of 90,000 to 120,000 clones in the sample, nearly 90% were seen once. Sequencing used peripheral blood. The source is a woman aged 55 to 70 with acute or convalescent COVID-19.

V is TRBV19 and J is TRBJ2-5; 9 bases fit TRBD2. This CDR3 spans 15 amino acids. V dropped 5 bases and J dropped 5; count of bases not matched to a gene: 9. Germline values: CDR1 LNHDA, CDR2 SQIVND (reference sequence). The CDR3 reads CASSESGRPPETQYF. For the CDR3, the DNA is TGTGCCAGTAGTGAGAGCGGGAGGCCCCCTGAGACCCAGTACTTC.

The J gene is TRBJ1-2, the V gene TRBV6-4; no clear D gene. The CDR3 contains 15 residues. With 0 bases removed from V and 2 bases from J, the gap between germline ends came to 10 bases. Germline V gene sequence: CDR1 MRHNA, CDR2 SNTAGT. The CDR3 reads CASSDSRAGNYGYTF. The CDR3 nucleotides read TGTGCCAGCAGTGACTCGAGGGCAGGAAACTATGGCTACACCTTC.

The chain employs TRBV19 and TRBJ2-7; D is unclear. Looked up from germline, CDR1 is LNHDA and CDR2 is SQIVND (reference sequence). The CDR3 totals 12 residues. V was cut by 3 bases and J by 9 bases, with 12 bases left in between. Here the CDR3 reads CASSMGQSAQYF. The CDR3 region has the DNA TGTGCCAGTAGTATGGGCCAGTCCGCGCAGTACTTC.

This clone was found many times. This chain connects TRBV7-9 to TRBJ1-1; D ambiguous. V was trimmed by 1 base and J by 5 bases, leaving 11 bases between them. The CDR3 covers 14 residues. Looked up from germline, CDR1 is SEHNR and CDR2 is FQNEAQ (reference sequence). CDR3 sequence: CASSLVKRKTEAFF. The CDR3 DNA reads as TGTGCCAGCAGCTTAGTCAAGAGGAAGACTGAAGCTTTCTTT.

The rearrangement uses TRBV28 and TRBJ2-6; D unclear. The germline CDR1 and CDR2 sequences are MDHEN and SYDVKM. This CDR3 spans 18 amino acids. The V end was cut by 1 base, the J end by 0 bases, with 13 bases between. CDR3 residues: CASSLLSRGSSGANVLTF. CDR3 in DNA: TGTGCCAGCAGTTTATTGTCCAGAGGAAGCTCTGGGGCCAACGTCCTGACTTTC.

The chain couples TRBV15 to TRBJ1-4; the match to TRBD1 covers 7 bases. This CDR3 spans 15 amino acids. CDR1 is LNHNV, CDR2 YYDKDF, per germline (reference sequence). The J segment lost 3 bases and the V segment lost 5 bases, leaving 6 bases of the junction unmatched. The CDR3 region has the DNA TGTGCCACCAGCGTCCGACAGGGAGCTAATGAAAAACTGTTTTTT. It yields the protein CATSVRQGANEKLFF.

DNA of the CDR3: TGTGCCAGCAGCCAAGGGCCCGGGACTTCTGAGTTCTTC. Amino acids: CASSQGPGTSEFF. The rearrangement links TRBV14 to TRBJ2-1; D may be TRBD2 (6 bases). The V gene's germline CDR1 is SGHDN and CDR2 FVKESK. V lost 1 base to trimming and J lost 14 bases, with 15 bases between them. CDR3 length: 13 residues.

CDR3 sequence (DNA): TGTGCCAGCAGGTCCGGGAGCTATGGCTACACCTTC. It is translated as CASRSGSYGYTF. The chain combines TRBV7-2 with TRBJ1-2, with unresolved D. The V end lost 6 bases, the J end lost 4 bases, and 9 bases lay between the germline ends. This CDR3 has 12 amino acids. CDR1 is SGHTA, CDR2 FQGNSA, per germline.

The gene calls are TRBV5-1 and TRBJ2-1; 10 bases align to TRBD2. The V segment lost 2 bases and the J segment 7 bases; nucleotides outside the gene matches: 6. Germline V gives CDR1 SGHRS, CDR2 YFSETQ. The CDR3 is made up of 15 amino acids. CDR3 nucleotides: TGCGCCAGCAGCTTCGGACCGGGACTAGCGAATGAGCAGTTCTTC. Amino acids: CASSFGPGLANEQFF.

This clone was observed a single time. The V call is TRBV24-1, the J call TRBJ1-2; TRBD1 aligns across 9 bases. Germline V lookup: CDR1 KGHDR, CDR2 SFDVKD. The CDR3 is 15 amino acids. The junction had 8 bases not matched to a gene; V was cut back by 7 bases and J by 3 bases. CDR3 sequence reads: CATRLQGARYYGYTF. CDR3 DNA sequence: TGTGCCACCAGGTTACAGGGGGCGCGTTACTATGGCTACACCTTC.

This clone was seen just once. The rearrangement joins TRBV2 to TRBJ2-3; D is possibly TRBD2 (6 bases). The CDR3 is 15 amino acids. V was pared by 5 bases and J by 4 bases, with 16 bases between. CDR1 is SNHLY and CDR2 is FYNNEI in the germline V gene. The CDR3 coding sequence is TGTGCCAGCAGTCCTCGACTAGATACTCCAGATACGCAGTATTTT. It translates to CASSPRLDTPDTQYF.

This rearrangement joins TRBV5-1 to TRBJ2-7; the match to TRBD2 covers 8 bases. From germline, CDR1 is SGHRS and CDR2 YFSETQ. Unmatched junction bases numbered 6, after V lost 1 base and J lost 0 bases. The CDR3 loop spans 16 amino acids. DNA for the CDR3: TGCGCCAGCAGCTTGTACCCGGGAGGGCACTCCTACGAGCAGTACTTC. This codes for CASSLYPGGHSYEQYF.

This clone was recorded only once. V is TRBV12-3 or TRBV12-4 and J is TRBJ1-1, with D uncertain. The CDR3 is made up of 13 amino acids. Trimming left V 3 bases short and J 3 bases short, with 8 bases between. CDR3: CASSFRRYTEAFF. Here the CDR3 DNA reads TGTGCCAGCAGTTTCCGCCGGTACACTGAAGCTTTCTTT.

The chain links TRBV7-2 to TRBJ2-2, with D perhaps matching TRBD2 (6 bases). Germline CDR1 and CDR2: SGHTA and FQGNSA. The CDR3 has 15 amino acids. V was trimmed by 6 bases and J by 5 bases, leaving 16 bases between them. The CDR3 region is CASRRPGLGTGELFF. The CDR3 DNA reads TGTGCCAGCAGGCGGCCGGGACTTGGAACCGGGGAGCTGTTTTTT. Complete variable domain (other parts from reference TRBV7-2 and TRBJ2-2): GAGVSQSPSNKVTEKGKDVELRCDPISGHTALYWYRQSLGQGLEFLIYFQGNSAPDKSGLPSDRFSAERTGGSVSTLTIQRTQQEDSAVYLCASRRPGLGTGELFFGEGSRLTVL.

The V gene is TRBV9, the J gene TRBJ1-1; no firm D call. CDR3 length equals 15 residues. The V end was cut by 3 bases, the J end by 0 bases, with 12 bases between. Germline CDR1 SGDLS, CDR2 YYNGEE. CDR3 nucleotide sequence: TGTGCCAGCAGCGGGGCCGGTCTGGTGAACACTGAAGCTTTCTTT. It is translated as CASSGAGLVNTEAFF.